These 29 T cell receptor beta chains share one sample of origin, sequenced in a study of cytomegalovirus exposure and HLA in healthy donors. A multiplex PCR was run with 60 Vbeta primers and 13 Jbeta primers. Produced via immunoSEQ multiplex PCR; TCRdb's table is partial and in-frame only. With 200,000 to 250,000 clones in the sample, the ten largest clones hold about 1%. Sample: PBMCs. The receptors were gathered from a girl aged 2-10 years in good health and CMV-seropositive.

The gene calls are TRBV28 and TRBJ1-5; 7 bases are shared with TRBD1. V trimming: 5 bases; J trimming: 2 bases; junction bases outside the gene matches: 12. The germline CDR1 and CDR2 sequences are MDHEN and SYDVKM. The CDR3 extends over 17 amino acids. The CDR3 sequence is CASSIGTEALGNQPQHF. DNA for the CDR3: TGTGCCAGCAGTATCGGGACAGAGGCCCTAGGCAATCAGCCCCAGCATTTT. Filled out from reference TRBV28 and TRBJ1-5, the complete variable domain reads DVKVTQSSRYLVKRTGEKVFLECVQDMDHENMFWYRQDPGLGLRLIYFSYDVKMKEKGDIPEGYSVSREKKERFSLILESASTNQTSMYLCASSIGTEALGNQPQHFGDGTRLSIL.

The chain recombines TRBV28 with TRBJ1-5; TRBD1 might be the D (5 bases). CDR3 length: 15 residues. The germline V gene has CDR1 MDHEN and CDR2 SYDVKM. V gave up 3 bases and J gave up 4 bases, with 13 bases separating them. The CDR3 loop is CASSFGLRDNQPQHF. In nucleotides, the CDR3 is TGTGCCAGCAGTTTTGGCCTCAGGGATAATCAGCCCCAGCATTTT. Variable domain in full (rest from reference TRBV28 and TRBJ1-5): DVKVTQSSRYLVKRTGEKVFLECVQDMDHENMFWYRQDPGLGLRLIYFSYDVKMKEKGDIPEGYSVSREKKERFSLILESASTNQTSMYLCASSFGLRDNQPQHFGDGTRLSIL.

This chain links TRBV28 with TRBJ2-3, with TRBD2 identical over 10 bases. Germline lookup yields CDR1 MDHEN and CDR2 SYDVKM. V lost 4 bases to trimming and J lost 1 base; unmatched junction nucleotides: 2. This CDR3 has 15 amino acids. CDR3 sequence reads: CASSSLAGGTDTQYF. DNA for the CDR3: TGTGCCAGCAGTTCCCTAGCGGGAGGCACAGATACGCAGTATTTT.

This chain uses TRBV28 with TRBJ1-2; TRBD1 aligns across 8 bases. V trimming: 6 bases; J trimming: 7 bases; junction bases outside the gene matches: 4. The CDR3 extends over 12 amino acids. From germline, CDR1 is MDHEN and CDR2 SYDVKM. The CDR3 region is CASSQGQVGYTF. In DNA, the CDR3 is TGTGCCAGCAGCCAGGGACAGGTTGGCTACACCTTC.

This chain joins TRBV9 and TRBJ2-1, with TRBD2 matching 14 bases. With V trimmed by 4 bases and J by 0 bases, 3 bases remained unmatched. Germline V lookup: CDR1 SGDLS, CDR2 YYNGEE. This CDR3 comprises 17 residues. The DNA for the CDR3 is TGTGCCAGCAGCCTTGGGACTAGCGGGAGCTCCTACAATGAGCAGTTCTTC. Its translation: CASSLGTSGSSYNEQFF.

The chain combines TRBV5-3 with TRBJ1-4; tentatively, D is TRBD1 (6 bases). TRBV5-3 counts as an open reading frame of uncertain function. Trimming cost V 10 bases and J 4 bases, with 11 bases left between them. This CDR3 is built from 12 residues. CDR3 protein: CAVGALNEKLFF. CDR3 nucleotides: TGTGCCGTGGGGGCCCTTAATGAAAAACTGTTTTTT.

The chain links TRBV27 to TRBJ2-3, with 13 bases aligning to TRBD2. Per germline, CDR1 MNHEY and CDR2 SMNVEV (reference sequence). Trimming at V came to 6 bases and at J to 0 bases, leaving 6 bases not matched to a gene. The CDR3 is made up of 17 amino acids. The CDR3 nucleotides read TGTGCCAGCAGCCGACCGGGACTAGCGGGAAGCACAGATACGCAGTATTTT. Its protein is CASSRPGLAGSTDTQYF.

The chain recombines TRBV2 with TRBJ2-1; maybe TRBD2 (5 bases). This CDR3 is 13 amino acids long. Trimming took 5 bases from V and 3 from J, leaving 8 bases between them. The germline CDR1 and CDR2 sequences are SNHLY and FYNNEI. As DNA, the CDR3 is TGTGCCAGCAGTCCCGACTACTACAATGAGCAGTTCTTC. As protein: CASSPDYYNEQFF. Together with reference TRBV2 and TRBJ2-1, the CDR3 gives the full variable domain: EPEVTQTPSHQVTQMGQEVILRCVPISNHLYFYWYRQILGQKVEFLVSFYNNEISEKSEIFDDQFSVERPDGSNFTLKIRSTKLEDSAMYFCASSPDYYNEQFFGPGTRLTVL.

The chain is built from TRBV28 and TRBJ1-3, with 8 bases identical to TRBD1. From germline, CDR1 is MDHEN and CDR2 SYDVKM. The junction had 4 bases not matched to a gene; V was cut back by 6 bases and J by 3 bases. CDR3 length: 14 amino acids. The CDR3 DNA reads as TGTGCCAGCAGCGCAGGACAGGGTGGAAACACCATATATTTT. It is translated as CASSAGQGGNTIYF.

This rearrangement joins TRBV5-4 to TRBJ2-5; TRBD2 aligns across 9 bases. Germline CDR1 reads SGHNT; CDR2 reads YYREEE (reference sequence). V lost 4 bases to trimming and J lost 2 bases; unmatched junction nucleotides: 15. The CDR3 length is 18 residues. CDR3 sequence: CASSPRGGLAGIQETQYF. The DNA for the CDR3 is TGTGCCAGCAGCCCAAGAGGAGGTCTAGCGGGAATACAAGAGACCCAGTACTTC.

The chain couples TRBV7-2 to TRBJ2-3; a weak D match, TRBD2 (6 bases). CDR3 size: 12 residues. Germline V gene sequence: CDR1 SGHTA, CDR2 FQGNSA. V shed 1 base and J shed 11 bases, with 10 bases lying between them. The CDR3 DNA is TGTGCCAGCAGCTTAGGGACGCGGGGGCAGTATTTT. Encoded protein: CASSLGTRGQYF.

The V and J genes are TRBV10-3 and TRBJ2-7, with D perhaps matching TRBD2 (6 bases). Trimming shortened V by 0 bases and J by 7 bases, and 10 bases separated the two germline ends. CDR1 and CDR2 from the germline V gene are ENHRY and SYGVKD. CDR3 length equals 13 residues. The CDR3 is CAISESRGGEQYF. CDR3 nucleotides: TGTGCCATCAGTGAGTCGCGGGGCGGGGAGCAGTACTTC.

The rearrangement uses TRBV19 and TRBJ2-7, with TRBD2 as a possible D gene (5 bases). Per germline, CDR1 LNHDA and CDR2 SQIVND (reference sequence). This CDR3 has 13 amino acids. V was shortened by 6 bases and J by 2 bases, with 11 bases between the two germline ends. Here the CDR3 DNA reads TGTGCCAGTAGATCCAGCGGCGCCTACGAGCAGTACTTC. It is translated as CASRSSGAYEQYF.

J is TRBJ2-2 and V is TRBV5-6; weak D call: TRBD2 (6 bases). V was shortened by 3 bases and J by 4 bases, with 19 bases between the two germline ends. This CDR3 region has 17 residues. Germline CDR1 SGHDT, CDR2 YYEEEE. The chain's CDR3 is CASSYEVTGAGTGELFF. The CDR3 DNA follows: TGTGCCAGCAGCTATGAAGTCACGGGAGCGGGCACCGGGGAGCTGTTTTTT. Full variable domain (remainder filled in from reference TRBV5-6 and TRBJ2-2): DAGVTQSPTHLIKTRGQQVTLRCSPKSGHDTVSWYQQALGQGPQFIFQYYEEEERQRGNFPDRFSGHQFPNYSSELNVNALLLGDSALYLCASSYEVTGAGTGELFFGEGSRLTVL.

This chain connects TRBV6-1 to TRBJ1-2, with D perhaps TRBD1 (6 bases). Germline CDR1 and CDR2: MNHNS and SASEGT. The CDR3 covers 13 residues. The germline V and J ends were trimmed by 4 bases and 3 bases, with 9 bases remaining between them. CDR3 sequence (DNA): TGTGCCAGCAGTGGGGGGGGCTACTATGGCTACACCTTC. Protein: CASSGGGYYGYTF.

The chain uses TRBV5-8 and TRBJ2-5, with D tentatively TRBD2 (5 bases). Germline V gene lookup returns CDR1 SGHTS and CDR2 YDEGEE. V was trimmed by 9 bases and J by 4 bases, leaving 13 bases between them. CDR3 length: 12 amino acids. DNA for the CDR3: TGTGCCACCTCCGGACTTTTAGAGACCCAGTACTTC. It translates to CATSGLLETQYF.

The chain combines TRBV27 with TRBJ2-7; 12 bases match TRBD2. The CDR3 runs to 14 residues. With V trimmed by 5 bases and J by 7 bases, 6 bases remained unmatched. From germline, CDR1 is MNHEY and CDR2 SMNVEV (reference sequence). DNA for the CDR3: TGTGCCAGCAGTATGACTAGCGGGAGAAATGAGCAGTACTTC. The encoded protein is CASSMTSGRNEQYF.

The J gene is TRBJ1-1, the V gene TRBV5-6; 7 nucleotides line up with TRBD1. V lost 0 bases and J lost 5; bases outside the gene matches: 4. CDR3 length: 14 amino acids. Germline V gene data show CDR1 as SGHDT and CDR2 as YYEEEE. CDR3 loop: CASSLVTGRTEAFF. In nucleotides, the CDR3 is TGTGCCAGCAGCTTGGTGACAGGGAGAACTGAAGCTTTCTTT.

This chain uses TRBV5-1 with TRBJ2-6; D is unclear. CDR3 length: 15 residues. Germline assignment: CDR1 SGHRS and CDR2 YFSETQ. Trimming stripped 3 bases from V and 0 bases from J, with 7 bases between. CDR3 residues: CASSYSSSGANVLTF. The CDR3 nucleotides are TGCGCCAGCAGCTACAGCAGCTCTGGGGCCAACGTCCTGACTTTC. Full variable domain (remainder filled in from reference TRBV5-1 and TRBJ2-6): KAGVTQTPRYLIKTRGQQVTLSCSPISGHRSVSWYQQTPGQGLQFLFEYFSETQRNKGNFPGRFSGRQFSNSRSEMNVSTLELGDSALYLCASSYSSSGANVLTFGAGSRLTVL.

The CDR3 reads CASILQGAIYEQYF. The CDR3 DNA reads as TGTGCCAGCATCTTACAGGGGGCAATCTACGAGCAGTACTTC. The gene calls are TRBV6-1 and TRBJ2-7; 9 positions match TRBD1. Germline V gives CDR1 MNHNS, CDR2 SASEGT. V trimming: 7 bases; J trimming: 3 bases; junction bases outside the gene matches: 7. This CDR3 region has 14 residues.

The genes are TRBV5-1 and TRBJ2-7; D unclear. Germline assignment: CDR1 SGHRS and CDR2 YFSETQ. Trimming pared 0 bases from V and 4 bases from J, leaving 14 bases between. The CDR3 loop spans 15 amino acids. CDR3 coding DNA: TGCGCCAGCAGCTTGGAAGCCTCGAATGAATACGAGCAGTACTTC. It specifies CASSLEASNEYEQYF.

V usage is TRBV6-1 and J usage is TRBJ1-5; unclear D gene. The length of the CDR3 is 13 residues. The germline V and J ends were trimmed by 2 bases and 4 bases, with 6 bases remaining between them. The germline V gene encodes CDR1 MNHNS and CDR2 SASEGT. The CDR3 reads CASSELRNQPQHF. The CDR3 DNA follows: TGTGCCAGCAGTGAACTAAGAAATCAGCCCCAGCATTTT.

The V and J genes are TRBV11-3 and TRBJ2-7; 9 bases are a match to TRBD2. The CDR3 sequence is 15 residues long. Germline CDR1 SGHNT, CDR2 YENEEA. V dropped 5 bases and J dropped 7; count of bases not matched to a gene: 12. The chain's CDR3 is CASSPTSGHTVEQYF. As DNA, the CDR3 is TGTGCCAGCAGCCCGACTAGCGGACATACCGTGGAGCAGTACTTC.

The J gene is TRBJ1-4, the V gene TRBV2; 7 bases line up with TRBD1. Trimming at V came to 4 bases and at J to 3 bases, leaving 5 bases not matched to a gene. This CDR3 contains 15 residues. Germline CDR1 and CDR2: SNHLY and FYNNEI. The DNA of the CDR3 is TGTGCCAGCAGTGTCTACAGGGGACCTAATGAAAAACTGTTTTTT. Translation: CASSVYRGPNEKLFF.

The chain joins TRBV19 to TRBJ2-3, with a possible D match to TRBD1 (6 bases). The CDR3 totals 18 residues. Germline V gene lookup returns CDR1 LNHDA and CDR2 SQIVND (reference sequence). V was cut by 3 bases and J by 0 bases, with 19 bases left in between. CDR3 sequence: CASSMGAWSRASTDTQYF. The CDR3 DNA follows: TGTGCCAGTAGTATGGGGGCGTGGAGCAGGGCTAGCACAGATACGCAGTATTTT. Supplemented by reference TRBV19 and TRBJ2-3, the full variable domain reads DGGITQSPKYLFRKEGQNVTLSCEQNLNHDAMYWYRQDPGQGLRLIYYSQIVNDFQKGDIAEGYSVSREKKESFPLTVTSAQKNPTAFYLCASSMGAWSRASTDTQYFGPGTRLTVL.

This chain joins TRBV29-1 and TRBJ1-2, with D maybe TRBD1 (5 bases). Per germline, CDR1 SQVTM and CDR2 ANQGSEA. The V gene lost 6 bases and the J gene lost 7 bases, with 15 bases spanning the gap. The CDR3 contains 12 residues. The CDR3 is CSVLGGTGGYTF. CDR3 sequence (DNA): TGCAGCGTCCTCGGGGGGACGGGTGGCTACACCTTC.

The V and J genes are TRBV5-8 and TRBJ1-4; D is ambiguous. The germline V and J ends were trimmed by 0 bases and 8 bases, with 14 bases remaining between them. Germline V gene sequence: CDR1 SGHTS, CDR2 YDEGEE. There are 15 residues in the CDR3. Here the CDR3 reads CASSLAPGFHEKLFF. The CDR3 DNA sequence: TGTGCCAGCAGCTTGGCACCGGGGTTTCACGAAAAACTGTTTTTT.

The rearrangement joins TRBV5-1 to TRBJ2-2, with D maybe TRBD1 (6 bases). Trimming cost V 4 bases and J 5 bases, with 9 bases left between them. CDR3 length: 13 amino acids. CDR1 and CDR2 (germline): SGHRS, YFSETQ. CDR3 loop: CASSKGQTGELFF. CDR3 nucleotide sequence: TGCGCCAGCAGCAAAGGACAGACCGGGGAGCTGTTTTTT.

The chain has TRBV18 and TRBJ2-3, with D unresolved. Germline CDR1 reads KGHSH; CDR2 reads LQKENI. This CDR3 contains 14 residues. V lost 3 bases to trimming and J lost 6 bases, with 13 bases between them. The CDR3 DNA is TGTGCCAGCTCACCGACGGGTACCGCGGATACGCAGTATTTT. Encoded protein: CASSPTGTADTQYF.